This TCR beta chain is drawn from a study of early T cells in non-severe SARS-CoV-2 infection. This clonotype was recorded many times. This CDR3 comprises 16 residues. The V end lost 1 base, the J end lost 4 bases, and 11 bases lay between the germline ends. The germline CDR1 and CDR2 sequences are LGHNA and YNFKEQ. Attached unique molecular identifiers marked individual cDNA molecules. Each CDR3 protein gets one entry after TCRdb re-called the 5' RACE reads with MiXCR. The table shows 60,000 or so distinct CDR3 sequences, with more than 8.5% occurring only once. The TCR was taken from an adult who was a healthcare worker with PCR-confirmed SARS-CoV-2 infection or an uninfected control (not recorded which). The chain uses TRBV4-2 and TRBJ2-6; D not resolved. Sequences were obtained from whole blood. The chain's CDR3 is CASSQVVGSGANVLTF. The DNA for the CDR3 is TGTGCCAGCAGCCAAGTTGTGGGGTCCGGGGCCAACGTCCTGACTTTC.